This TCR beta chain was recorded in a study of blood T cell repertoires in COVID-19. Study at large: The origin of the acute and convalescent COVID-19 samples was the United States, Italy and Spain. T cells, B-cell-depleted T cells, or PBMCs supplied cDNA or gDNA.

Germline lookup yields CDR1 SGDLS and CDR2 YYNGEE. The CDR3 covers 15 residues. Trimming shortened V by 4 bases and J by 1 base, and 14 bases separated the two germline ends. How the authors handled the data: Using reference gene primer amplification, nucleated cell counts were estimated. Libraries were prepared by immunoSEQ multiplex PCR; TCRdb keeps only in-frame clonotypes and omits some of them. V, J and clone size were drawn from that table, and D and trimming were deduced from the DNA. In the table there are about half a million clones, 70% to 90% of which are singletons. V and J are TRBV9 and TRBJ1-1, with a tentative D call TRBD1 (6 bases). The receptor was isolated from a human donor in a cohort sampled during active COVID-19. The sequencing input was peripheral blood. CDR3 coding DNA: TGTGCCAGCAGCCCTACAGGGCTAACGAACACTGAAGCTTTCTTT. Translated, it gives CASSPTGLTNTEAFF.